The T cell receptor beta chain under discussion was sequenced for a study of CD8+ T cells in alopecia areata. Overall study findings and caveats: Scalp lesions, especially in alopecia totalis/universalis, had higher clonality than normal scalp.

Sample treatment: oral pan-JAK inhibitor, 5-10 mg twice daily. Trimming removed 2 bases from V and 2 bases from J, with 9 bases in between. CDR3 size: 14 residues. The germline V gene has CDR1 MNHEY and CDR2 SVGAGI. This clone was seen a few times. The target antigen is unknown. Extraction and reverse transcription of RNA yielded cDNA as the sequencing template. The table came from immunoSEQ multiplex PCR; TCRdb's copy has only in-frame clones and leaves some out. Of approximately 100,000 clones listed, roughly 60% are singletons. The chain carries TRBV6-5 and TRBJ2-5; D remains unclear. The sequencing used CD8+ T cells sorted from blood, collected between weeks 55 and 70, from a patient treated with tofacitinib. This sequence was found in a human donor with alopecia areata. CDR3 loop: CASSYGANQETQYF. The CDR3 DNA sequence: TGTGCCAGCAGTTACGGAGCCAATCAAGAGACCCAGTACTTC.